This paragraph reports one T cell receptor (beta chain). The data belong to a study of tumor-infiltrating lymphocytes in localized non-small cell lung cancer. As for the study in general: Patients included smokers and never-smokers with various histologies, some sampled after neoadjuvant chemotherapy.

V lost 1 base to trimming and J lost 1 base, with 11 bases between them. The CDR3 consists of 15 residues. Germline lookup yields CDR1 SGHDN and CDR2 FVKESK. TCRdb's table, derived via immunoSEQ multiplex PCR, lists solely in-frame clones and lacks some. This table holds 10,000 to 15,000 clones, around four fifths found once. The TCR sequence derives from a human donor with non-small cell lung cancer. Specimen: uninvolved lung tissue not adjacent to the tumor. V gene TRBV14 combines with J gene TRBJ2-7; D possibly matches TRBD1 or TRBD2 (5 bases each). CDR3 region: CASSQALGRSYEQYF. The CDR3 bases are TGTGCCAGCAGCCAAGCATTGGGACGGTCCTACGAGCAGTACTTC. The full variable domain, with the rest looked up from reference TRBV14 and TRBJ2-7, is EAGVTQFPSHSVIEKGQTVTLRCDPISGHDNLYWYRRVMGKEIKFLLHFVKESKQDESGMPNNRFLAERTGGTYSTLKVQPAELEDSGVYFCASSQALGRSYEQYFGPGTRLTVT.